The T cell receptor beta chain under discussion was sequenced for a study of blood T cell repertoires in COVID-19. Study-level background: COVID-19 samples collected from the United States, Italy and Spain covered acute and convalescent phases.

Germline V lookup: CDR1 LGHDT, CDR2 YNNKEL (reference sequence). This CDR3 has 16 residues. The V gene end was trimmed by 4 bases and the J gene end by 5 bases; junction bases not matched to a gene: 10. In the study's own analysis: The assay estimated nucleated cells by amplifying reference gene primers. This table comes from immunoSEQ multiplex PCR, and its TCRdb copy is limited to in-frame clones, with some not included. V and J calls and clone size are as listed in that table; D and trimming were resolved from the DNA. This table has 140,000 to 150,000 clones, about four fifths appearing once. J is TRBJ2-5 and V is TRBV3-1 (or the pseudogene TRBV3-2); TRBD1 matches 10 bases. The sequence derives from a human donor with acute or convalescent COVID-19. The donor label of this sample is uncertain. The sequenced sample was peripheral blood. In DNA form, the CDR3 reads TGTGCCAGCAGCCCCGCCGGGACAGGGGTGCTGGAGACCCAGTACTTC. Protein: CASSPAGTGVLETQYF.